One sample yielded the 13 T cell receptor beta chains listed below, sequenced in a study of shared clonotypes between healthy human individuals (dated by TCRdb to the early 2020s). Library generation was performed with the immunoSEQ multiplex PCR assay. What TCRdb holds here is the immuneACCESS table cut down to in-frame rearrangements. Part of the clones is not present; checked against another copy, under half of the missing clones reflect an unresolved V gene, and the others are unexplained. For this sample there are 550,000 to 750,000 clones; approximately 90% appear just once. 24% of the sample goes to the ten largest clones. CD8 naive samples consisted of CD45RO-negative cells that were positively selected for CCR7, yielding a CD45RA+CCR7+ population without TemRA cells. Material for sequencing was naive CD8+ T cells sorted from blood. The cell subset or site label here, explained by the study, means: CD45RA+CCR7+. The origin of the receptors is a man younger than 45 in good health.

In its sample, this clone was seen once. The chain uses TRBV5-4 and TRBJ2-7, with 7 bases identical to TRBD2. The V gene's germline CDR1 is SGHNT and CDR2 YYREEE (reference sequence). The CDR3 contains 13 residues. V was clipped by 0 bases and J by 7 bases; unmatched bases: 4. The CDR3 sequence: CASSLGLAREQYF. DNA for the CDR3: TGTGCCAGCAGCTTGGGACTAGCTCGAGAGCAGTACTTC.

This chain connects TRBV25-1 to TRBJ2-7, with TRBD2 matching over 12 bases. V dropped 5 bases and J dropped 4; count of bases not matched to a gene: 6. The CDR3 consists of 15 residues. The germline CDR1 and CDR2 sequences are MGHDK and SYGVNS. The CDR3 loop is CASSQTSGSLYEQYF. CDR3 in DNA: TGTGCCAGCAGTCAGACTAGCGGGAGTCTGTACGAGCAGTACTTC.

J is TRBJ2-7 and V is TRBV29-1, with a tentative D call TRBD1 (7 bases). The CDR3 has 12 residues. The germline CDR1 and CDR2 sequences are SQVTM and ANQGSEA. V lost 4 bases to trimming and J lost 7 bases, with 14 bases between them. The CDR3, as DNA: TGCAGCGTTGCTACAGGGGCGGGGGAGCAGTACTTC. It yields the protein CSVATGAGEQYF.

The V call is TRBV28, the J call TRBJ1-1, with TRBD1 matching 7 bases. This CDR3 has 16 residues. From germline, CDR1 is MDHEN and CDR2 SYDVKM. The ends lost 6 bases at V and 4 bases at J; junction bases unmatched: 14. The CDR3 DNA reads as TGTGCCAGCAGCCCGGACTTAACACAGGGGCCCACTGAAGCTTTCTTT. Amino acid sequence: CASSPDLTQGPTEAFF.

On this clone: The same CDR3 is also encoded by other DNA sequences in this sample. The chain joins TRBV11-2 to TRBJ2-7; D remains unclear. This CDR3 is built from 12 residues. CDR1 is SGHAT and CDR2 is FQNNGV in the germline V gene. The V end lost 5 bases, the J end lost 4 bases, and 9 bases lay between the germline ends. Here the CDR3 reads CASSLGSYEQYF. As DNA, the CDR3 is TGTGCCAGCAGCCTAGGGTCATACGAGCAGTACTTC.

This clone turned up a few times. The genes are TRBV7-9 and TRBJ2-7; 9 bases are a match to TRBD1. V was clipped by 5 bases and J by 5 bases; unmatched bases: 10. CDR1 is SEHNR and CDR2 is FQNEAQ in the germline V gene (reference sequence). The CDR3 runs to 15 residues. CDR3 in DNA: TGTGCCAGCAGCCCTAAGGGGACAGGGAACCACGAGCAGTACTTC. This encodes CASSPKGTGNHEQYF.

V gene TRBV10-2 combines with J gene TRBJ2-4; a weak D match, TRBD2 (5 bases). The length of the CDR3 is 14 residues. Germline V gives CDR1 WSHSY, CDR2 SAAADI. Between the trimmed V and J ends, which lost 4 bases and 2 bases, there was a span of 9 bases. The CDR3 DNA sequence: TGCGCCAGCAGTGCGGGGTTGTCCAAAAACATTCAGTACTTC. Its protein product is CASSAGLSKNIQYF.

The chain is built from TRBV5-1 and TRBJ2-5; TRBD2 matches at 8 bases. Germline CDR1 reads SGHRS; CDR2 reads YFSETQ. The ends lost 0 bases at V and 3 bases at J; junction bases unmatched: 7. CDR3 length: 16 amino acids. The CDR3 reads CASSLGLGTREETQYF. CDR3 in DNA: TGCGCCAGCAGCTTGGGGCTCGGGACTAGAGAAGAGACCCAGTACTTC. Based on the CDR3 plus reference TRBV5-1 and TRBJ2-5, the full variable domain is KAGVTQTPRYLIKTRGQQVTLSCSPISGHRSVSWYQQTPGQGLQFLFEYFSETQRNKGNFPGRFSGRQFSNSRSEMNVSTLELGDSALYLCASSLGLGTREETQYFGPGTRLLVL.

As regards this clone: The identical CDR3 is also encoded by other nucleotide sequences in the sample. This chain joins TRBV7-2 and TRBJ2-7, with D unclear. The CDR3 length is 14 residues. Deletions cut 1 base from V and 0 bases from J, with 7 bases between. From germline, CDR1 is SGHTA and CDR2 FQGNSA. The CDR3 coding sequence is TGTGCCAGCAGCTTAGTGGCTAGCTCCTACGAGCAGTACTTC. Its protein product is CASSLVASSYEQYF. The full variable domain, completed using reference TRBV7-2 and TRBJ2-7, is GAGVSQSPSNKVTEKGKDVELRCDPISGHTALYWYRQSLGQGLEFLIYFQGNSAPDKSGLPSDRFSAERTGGSVSTLTIQRTQQEDSAVYLCASSLVASSYEQYFGPGTRLTVT.

The chain carries TRBV6-1 and TRBJ2-6; possible D gene TRBD1, 5 bases. Trimming shortened V by 2 bases and J by 2 bases, and 22 bases separated the two germline ends. Per germline, CDR1 MNHNS and CDR2 SASEGT. The CDR3 runs to 20 residues. The CDR3 sequence is CASSEIWGRAQTPGANVLTF. The CDR3 nucleotides read TGTGCCAGCAGTGAAATCTGGGGCAGGGCGCAGACACCTGGGGCCAACGTCCTGACTTTC.

The rearrangement joins TRBV4-3 to TRBJ2-1; D gene ambiguous. V lost 1 base, J lost 8 bases, and 9 bases lay in between. This CDR3 region has 13 residues. CDR1 and CDR2 from the germline V gene are LGHNA and YSLEER. CDR3 in DNA: TGCGCCAGCAGCCAAGGTGAGGTGCATGAGCAGTTCTTC. The encoded protein is CASSQGEVHEQFF.

This clone was seen just once. This chain joins TRBV4-3 and TRBJ2-2; D gene ambiguous. This CDR3 has 16 amino acids. V was shortened by 1 base and J by 0 bases, with 9 bases between the two germline ends. Germline assignment: CDR1 LGHNA and CDR2 YSLEER. The CDR3 DNA reads TGCGCCAGCAGCCAAGCGGCCTCCGCGAACACCGGGGAGCTGTTTTTT. Translated: CASSQAASANTGELFF.

The chain is built from TRBV7-6 and TRBJ2-1, with 9 bases aligning to TRBD2. Per germline, CDR1 SGHVS and CDR2 FNYEAQ. There are 17 residues in the CDR3. The junction had 6 bases not matched to a gene; V was cut back by 3 bases and J by 0 bases. This CDR3 is CASSFGSGSPSYNEQFF. The CDR3 nucleotides read TGTGCCAGCAGCTTTGGTAGCGGGAGTCCCTCCTACAATGAGCAGTTCTTC.